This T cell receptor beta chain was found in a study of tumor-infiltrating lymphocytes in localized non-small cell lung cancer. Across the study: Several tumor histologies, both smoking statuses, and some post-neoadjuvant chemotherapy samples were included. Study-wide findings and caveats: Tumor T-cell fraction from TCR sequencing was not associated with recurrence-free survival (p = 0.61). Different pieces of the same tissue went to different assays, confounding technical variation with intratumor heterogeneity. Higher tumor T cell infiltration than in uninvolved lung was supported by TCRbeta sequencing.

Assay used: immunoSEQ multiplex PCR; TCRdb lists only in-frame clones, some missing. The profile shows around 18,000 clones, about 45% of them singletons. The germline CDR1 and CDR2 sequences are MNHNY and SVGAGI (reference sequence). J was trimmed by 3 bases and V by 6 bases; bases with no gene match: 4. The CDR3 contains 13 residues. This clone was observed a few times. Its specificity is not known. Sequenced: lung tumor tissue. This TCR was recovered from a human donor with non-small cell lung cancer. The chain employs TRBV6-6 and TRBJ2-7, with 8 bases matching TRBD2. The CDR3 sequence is CASSRGGDYEQYF. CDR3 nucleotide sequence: TGTGCCAGCAGCCGGGGGGGCGACTACGAGCAGTACTTC.